This T cell receptor beta chain comes out of a study of blood T cell repertoires in COVID-19. Authors' data handling: Estimation of nucleated cell counts relied on the amplification of reference gene primers. Only in-frame clones appear in the TCRdb table, and some are missing; sequencing was by immunoSEQ multiplex PCR. Clone size and the V and J calls come from that table; the DNA yielded D and trimming. The sample includes tens of thousands of clones, about 89% seen only once; the top ten take 6.4%. The germline V gene encodes CDR1 GTSNPN and CDR2 SVGIG (reference sequence). The CDR3 totals 15 residues. Trimming cost V 4 bases and J 5 bases, with 15 bases left between them.

V is TRBV30 and J is TRBJ1-6; tentatively, D is TRBD1 (5 bases). The clonotype comes from a man aged 65 to 85 with active COVID-19. The source material was peripheral blood. The CDR3 DNA sequence: TGTGCCTGGACCACAGGTCCGGGTCATAATTCACCCCTCCACTTT. Protein sequence: CAWTTGPGHNSPLHF.